Presented here are 3 T cell receptor beta chains from one specimen sequenced in a study of CD8+ T cells in alopecia areata. Extraction and reverse transcription of RNA yielded cDNA as the sequencing template. TCRdb's copy holds only in-frame clones and misses some; the assay was immunoSEQ multiplex PCR. The top ten clones hold 23% of a sample with 75,000 to 85,000 clones, around 67% of them seen once. Treatment denoted: oral pan-JAK inhibitor, 5-10 mg twice daily. The sample consisted of CD8+ T cells sorted from blood, taken at week 24, from a patient treated with tofacitinib. These receptors all stem from a human donor with alopecia areata.

This chain uses TRBV27 with TRBJ2-1; D remains unclear. Germline CDR1 and CDR2: MNHEY and SMNVEV (reference sequence). V lost 3 bases, J lost 5 bases, and 5 bases lay in between. This CDR3 is built from 12 residues. CDR3 nucleotides: TGTGCCAGCAGTTTGGTAAACAATGAGCAGTTCTTC. It codes for CASSLVNNEQFF.

The V and J genes are TRBV28 and TRBJ2-7; D may be TRBD1 (6 bases). Trimming shortened V by 5 bases and J by 0 bases, and 14 bases separated the two germline ends. Germline V gene data show CDR1 as MDHEN and CDR2 as SYDVKM. The length of the CDR3 is 15 residues. As DNA, the CDR3 is TGTGCCAGCAGTCTAATACTGGACAGCTCCTACGAGCAGTACTTC. This sequence encodes CASSLILDSSYEQYF.

The CDR3 DNA sequence: TGCGCCAGCAGCTTGGAAGGCAGGGCATGGACCGGGGAGCTGTTTTTT. It encodes CASSLEGRAWTGELFF. J is TRBJ2-2 and V is TRBV5-1, with D maybe TRBD1 (5 bases). CDR1 is SGHRS and CDR2 is YFSETQ in the germline V gene. The length of the CDR3 is 16 residues. Trimming removed 0 bases at V and 5 bases at J, with 14 bases between. Combining the CDR3 with reference TRBV5-1 and TRBJ2-2 gives the whole variable domain KAGVTQTPRYLIKTRGQQVTLSCSPISGHRSVSWYQQTPGQGLQFLFEYFSETQRNKGNFPGRFSGRQFSNSRSEMNVSTLELGDSALYLCASSLEGRAWTGELFFGEGSRLTVL.